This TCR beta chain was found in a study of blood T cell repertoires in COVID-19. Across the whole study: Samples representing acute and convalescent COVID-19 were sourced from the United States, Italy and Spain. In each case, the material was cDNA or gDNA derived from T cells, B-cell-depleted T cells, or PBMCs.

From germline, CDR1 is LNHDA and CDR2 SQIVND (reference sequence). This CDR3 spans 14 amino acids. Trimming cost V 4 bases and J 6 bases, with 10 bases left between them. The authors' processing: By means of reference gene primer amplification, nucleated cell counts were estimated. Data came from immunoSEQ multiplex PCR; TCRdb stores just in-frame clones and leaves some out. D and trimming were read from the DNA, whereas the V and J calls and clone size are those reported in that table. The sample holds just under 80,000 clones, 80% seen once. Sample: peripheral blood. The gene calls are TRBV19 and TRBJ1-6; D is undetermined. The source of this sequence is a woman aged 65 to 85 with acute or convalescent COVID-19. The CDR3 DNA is TGTGCCAGTAGTACGGGGTTATCTAATTCACCCCTCCACTTT. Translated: CASSTGLSNSPLHF.